These 11 T cell receptor beta chains came from one sample sequenced in a study of Graves' ophthalmopathy and Graves' hyperthyroidism. Researchers took RNA transcripts and amplified TCR beta CDR3 regions from them. Amplification began with first-round RT-PCR using HTBI primers, then second-round multiplex PCR was performed. A single record per CDR3 protein comes from TCRdb applying MiXCR to the multiplex PCR reads. The table shows around 590,000 distinct CDR3 sequences, with about 35% occurring only once. The material sequenced was peripheral blood or thyroid tissue (not recorded which). These receptors originate from an adult man with Graves' hyperthyroidism.

This clonotype was seen many times. The chain uses TRBV10-3 and TRBJ1-1, with a possible D match to TRBD1 (5 bases). CDR1 and CDR2 (germline): ENHRY, SYGVKD. The CDR3 has 12 amino acids. V was trimmed by 5 bases and J by 4 bases, leaving 8 bases between them. CDR3 region: CAISWQGTEAFF. For the CDR3, the DNA is TGTGCCATCAGTTGGCAGGGCACTGAAGCTTTCTTT.

This clonotype appeared a single time. The chain employs TRBV20-1 and TRBJ2-7; tentatively, D is TRBD1 (6 bases). Gene TRBJ2-1 matches the end of the DNA better, so the J call may be wrong. This CDR3 is 15 amino acids long. From germline, CDR1 is DFQATT and CDR2 SNEGSKA (reference sequence). The CDR3 sequence is CSARDVGQQYNEQFF. The CDR3 DNA sequence: TGCAGTGCTAGAGATGTAGGACAGCAATACAATGAGCAGTTCTTC.

Many counts were recorded for this clonotype. The gene calls are TRBV19 and TRBJ2-2; 7 bases match TRBD2. Trimming removed 5 bases from V and 0 bases from J; junction bases left unmatched: 9. The CDR3 runs 17 residues. Germline V lookup: CDR1 LNHDA, CDR2 SQIVND (reference sequence). The CDR3: CASSGLREFTNTGELFF. CDR3 nucleotides: TGTGCCAGTAGTGGGTTGCGGGAGTTCACGAACACCGGGGAGCTGTTTTTT. Supplemented by reference TRBV19 and TRBJ2-2, the full variable domain reads DGGITQSPKYLFRKEGQNVTLSCEQNLNHDAMYWYRQDPGQGLRLIYYSQIVNDFQKGDIAEGYSVSREKKESFPLTVTSAQKNPTAFYLCASSGLREFTNTGELFFGEGSRLTVL.

Details on this clonotype: A junction end diverges from the germline sequence, so it may reflect a read error. The rearrangement links TRBV7-6 to TRBJ2-3; 8 bases line up with TRBD2. Germline V CDR1 and CDR2: SGHVS, FNYEAQ. The CDR3 length is 15 residues. CDR3 loop: CASSSSSGSTGTQYF. The CDR3 nucleotides read TGTGCCAGCAGCTCCTCGAGCGGGAGCACAGGTACGCAGTATTTT.

This clonotype was seen ten or more times. V and J are TRBV20-1 and TRBJ1-2; D is unresolved. CDR1 and CDR2 (germline): DFQATT, SNEGSKA (reference sequence). V dropped 2 bases and J dropped 6 bases, with 7 bases sitting between them. The CDR3 contains 11 residues. The CDR3 coding sequence is TGCAGTGCTAGAATGGGGAATGGCTACACCTTC. Amino acid sequence: CSARMGNGYTF.

V and J are TRBV10-3 and TRBJ1-5; D ambiguous. Germline V gene sequence: CDR1 ENHRY, CDR2 SYGVKD. The CDR3 has 14 residues. The V end was cut by 9 bases, the J end by 7 bases, with 19 bases between. CDR3 in DNA: TGTGCCATACAAGGGCAGAACCCCGGGCAGCCCCAGCATTTT. This encodes CAIQGQNPGQPQHF.

This clonotype was seen repeatedly, ten times or more. This chain joins TRBV2 and TRBJ1-3; D not resolved. V lost 7 bases and J lost 4, with 11 bases in between. Germline loops: CDR1 SNHLY, CDR2 FYNNEI. The CDR3 has 13 amino acids. CDR3 sequence reads: CASNLAAGNTIYF. CDR3 in DNA: TGTGCCAGCAACCTCGCAGCAGGAAACACCATATATTTT.

This clonotype was found a few times. At one of its ends the junction is not consistent with the germline gene, which may arise from a read error. The chain joins TRBV7-2 to TRBJ2-6; a possible D gene is TRBD1 (5 bases). Germline assignment: CDR1 SGHTA and CDR2 FQGNSA. CDR3 length: 15 residues. The CDR3 bases are TGTGCCAGCAGCCCGAAGGGGTCTGTGGCCAACGTCCTGACTTTC. Translation gives CASSPKGSVANVLTF.

This clonotype was detected a few times. The chain couples TRBV7-9 to TRBJ1-2, with TRBD1 as a possible D gene (6 bases). The V gene lost 5 bases and the J gene lost 2 bases, with 15 bases spanning the gap. The CDR3 loop spans 15 amino acids. Looked up from germline, CDR1 is SEHNR and CDR2 is FQNEAQ (reference sequence). CDR3 nucleotide sequence: TGTGCCAGCAGCCCCTTACAGGGAATCAACTATGGCTACACCTTC. This translates into CASSPLQGINYGYTF. Combining the CDR3 with reference TRBV7-9 and TRBJ1-2 gives the whole variable domain DTGVSQNPRHKITKRGQNVTFRCDPISEHNRLYWYRQTLGQGPEFLTYFQNEAQLEKSRLLSDRFSAERPKGSFSTLEIQRTEQGDSAMYLCASSPLQGINYGYTFGSGTRLTVV.

This clonotype has just one count. The V call is TRBV2, the J call TRBJ2-1, with TRBD2 matching over 10 bases. V shed 6 bases and J 5 bases; nucleotides not matched to a gene: 7. This CDR3 spans 15 amino acids. Per germline, CDR1 SNHLY and CDR2 FYNNEI. CDR3 sequence: CASSTGLADDNEQFF. The CDR3 DNA sequence: TGTGCCAGCAGCACAGGACTAGCGGACGACAATGAGCAGTTCTTC.

This clonotype was seen a handful of times. The CDR3 DNA reads as TGTGCTAGTGGTTTGACCGGGGGGAATAGGGACACTGAAGCTTTCTTT. This codes for CASGLTGGNRDTEAFF. The chain couples TRBV12-5 to TRBJ1-1; D may be TRBD1 (5 bases). The germline V gene has CDR1 LGHNT and CDR2 FRNRAP. The CDR3 runs 16 residues. V lost 2 bases and J 3 bases, leaving 16 bases between the germline ends.